These T cell receptor beta chains were read from a single sample in a study of identifying expanded T cells in peripheral blood. Sequenced by immunoSEQ multiplex PCR; TCRdb stores in-frame clones only, minus some. The profile shows about 91,000 clones, more than 70% of them singletons. The specimen sequenced was blood. Receptors originate from a person aged 18 to 75 in good health. Both conserved end residues are part of each CDR3. The D gene is left open where the match is weak. Only part of the rows carry a size: once, few, many, or a class if the clone is expanded.

j_call	d_call	clone_size	v_call	cdr3_nt	cdr3_aa
TRBJ2-1	TRBD2	NA	TRBV5-1	TGCGCCAGCAGCTTGCCGGGACTAGCGGGGTTCTACAATGAGCAGTTCTTC	CASSLPGLAGFYNEQFF
TRBJ2-2	NA	NA	TRBV4-2	TGTGCCAGCAGCTTGTTCCAACCTACCGGGGAGCTGTTTTTT	CASSLFQPTGELFF
TRBJ2-1	NA	NA	TRBV21-1	TGTGCCAGCAGCAAATCGGGCAATGAGCAGTTCTTC	CASSKSGNEQFF
TRBJ2-1	TRBD1	NA	TRBV29-1	TGCAGCGTTGATAAGGGGGCTTACAATGAGCAGTTCTTC	CSVDKGAYNEQFF
TRBJ2-3	TRBD1	NA	TRBV14	TGTGCCAGCAGCCACATACAGGGGATTGGGACAGATACGCAGTATTTT	CASSHIQGIGTDTQYF
TRBJ1-2	NA	NA	TRBV28	TGTGCCAGCAGTTTCAGGCAGGGGTTCCCTCTTCCGAGCTACACCTTC	CASSFRQGFPLPSYTF
TRBJ2-3	TRBD1	NA	TRBV7-8	TGTGCCAGCAGCTTCCCGGGACAGGGGGCCACAGATACGCAGTATTTT	CASSFPGQGATDTQYF
TRBJ1-6	NA	NA	TRBV6-5	TGTGCCAGCAGTTACTCCGGTCGGCCACCCCTCCACTTT	CASSYSGRPPLHF
TRBJ2-3	NA	NA	TRBV25-1	TGTGCCAGCAACTCACGACCTTGGTACACAGATACGCAGTATTTT	CASNSRPWYTDTQYF
TRBJ2-1	NA	once	TRBV5-3	TGTGCCACCGCTGGAGTCGCTGGGACTCCGAGCTCCTACAATGAGCAGTTCTTC	CATAGVAGTPSSYNEQFF
TRBJ2-3	NA	NA	TRBV29-1	TGCAGCGTTGGTGGCGATACGCAGTATTTT	CSVGGDTQYF
TRBJ2-7	TRBD1	NA	TRBV13	TGTGCCAGCAGCCCCACGGACAGGGGGCTCGACGAGCAGTACTTC	CASSPTDRGLDEQYF
TRBJ2-7	NA	NA	TRBV4-2	TGTGCCAGCAGCCAGAACCGGGACCCATCCTACGCGCAGTACTTC	CASSQNRDPSYAQYF
TRBJ2-1	TRBD2	few	TRBV7-9	TGTGCCAGCAGCTTTCATAGCGGGAGCAATGAGCAGTTCTTC	CASSFHSGSNEQFF
TRBJ2-5	TRBD2	once	TRBV2	TGTGCCAGCAGTGAAACCCTAGCGGGGGGGCCGGAGACCCAGTACTTC	CASSETLAGGPETQYF
TRBJ1-3	NA	few	TRBV19	TGTGCCAGTAGTATGCCTTCAACGTTGGGGAACACCATATATTTT	CASSMPSTLGNTIYF
TRBJ1-6	TRBD1	NA	TRBV4-1	TGCGCCAGCAGCCAAGCACAGGGGGCCTATAATTCACCCCTCCACTTT	CASSQAQGAYNSPLHF
TRBJ2-1	NA	NA	TRBV7-9	TGTGCCAGCAGCTTAACTTTGGGAACTTACAATGAGCAGTTCTTC	CASSLTLGTYNEQFF
TRBJ2-5	TRBD2	NA	TRBV7-9	TGTGCCATCCTTGAAGCGGAGGGAGGGGAGACCCAGTACTTC	CAILEAEGGETQYF
TRBJ2-7	TRBD2	NA	TRBV6-5	TGTGCCAGCAGTCAACCGGGACTAGGGTGGGACGAGCAGTACTTC	CASSQPGLGWDEQYF
TRBJ2-1	NA	NA	TRBV6-1	TGTGCCAGCAGCGGGGAATTCTACAATGAGCAGTTCTTC	CASSGEFYNEQFF
TRBJ2-4	NA	NA	TRBV19	TGTGCCAGTAGTATAGAGGCCAGCTCCCTAGCCAAAAACATTCAGTACTTC	CASSIEASSLAKNIQYF
TRBJ2-2	NA	NA	TRBV19	TGTGCCAGTAGTGGCGCCGGGGAGCTGTTTTTT	CASSGAGELFF
TRBJ1-2	TRBD1	NA	TRBV27	TGTGCCAGCAGTATTACTGGGACAGGCAAATATGGCTACACCTTC	CASSITGTGKYGYTF
TRBJ2-1	NA	NA	TRBV7-6	TGTGCCAGCAGCTTAGGGATCTACAATGAGCAGTTCTTC	CASSLGIYNEQFF
TRBJ1-5	TRBD1	NA	TRBV7-3	TGTGCCAGCAGCTTAGAGTGTACAGGGGCCGCCTATCAGCCCCAGCATTTT	CASSLECTGAAYQPQHF
TRBJ1-6	NA	NA	TRBV7-9	TGTGCCAGCAGCTCATTCGGGAATCTAAATTCACCCCTCCACTTT	CASSSFGNLNSPLHF
TRBJ2-5	NA	NA	TRBV5-1	TGCGCCAGCCGTCGACCTCCGTCGCAATCTGGGCAAGAGACCCAGTACTTC	CASRRPPSQSGQETQYF
TRBJ1-2	NA	NA	TRBV19	TGTGCCAGTAGTACAGGGGCTAGCTATGGCTACACCTTC	CASSTGASYGYTF
TRBJ2-3	NA	NA	TRBV2	TGTGCCAGCAGCGAACAAACAGATACGCAGTATTTT	CASSEQTDTQYF
TRBJ2-5	NA	NA	TRBV2	TGTGCCAGCAGCGTAAAGTATACAGAGACCCAGTACTTC	CASSVKYTETQYF
TRBJ2-2	NA	NA	TRBV4-1	TGCGCCAGCAGCCATGAAGAAATTCGACAGTACTCATTCGCGAACACCGGGGAGCTGTTTTTT	CASSHEEIRQYSFANTGELFF
TRBJ1-5	NA	NA	TRBV19	TGTGCCAGTAGTACCGACAGGAGCAATCAGCCCCAGCATTTT	CASSTDRSNQPQHF
TRBJ2-7	NA	NA	TRBV2	TGTGCCAGCAGTGAAGGCACAGGTAACTACGAGCAGTACTTC	CASSEGTGNYEQYF
TRBJ1-3	NA	NA	TRBV25-1	TGTGCCAGCAGTGAATACTCTTCTGGAAACACCATATATTTT	CASSEYSSGNTIYF
TRBJ2-1	TRBD1	NA	TRBV28	TGTGCCAGCAGTGTGGACAGGGAAAGACGGTTCTTC	CASSVDRERRFF
TRBJ1-1	NA	NA	TRBV30	TGTGCCTGGAGTTTCTCCCAAACCTGGGGGCGCACTGAAGCTTTCTTT	CAWSFSQTWGRTEAFF
TRBJ2-2	NA	NA	TRBV19	TGTGCCAGTAGTACCAGAGGGCCGATCGCGAACACCGGGGAGCTGTTTTTT	CASSTRGPIANTGELFF
TRBJ1-1	NA	NA	TRBV5-6	TGTGCCAGCAGCTTGTACAGGAACACTGAAGCTTTCTTT	CASSLYRNTEAFF
TRBJ2-1	TRBD1	NA	TRBV6-1	TGTGCCTTGCTCGAAGACAGGGACAATGAGCAGTTCTTC	CALLEDRDNEQFF
TRBJ2-1	NA	NA	TRBV10-1	TGCGCCAGCAGTGATGCGGGGTACAATGAGCAGTTCTTC	CASSDAGYNEQFF
TRBJ2-7	TRBD2	NA	TRBV27	TGTGCCAGCAGTTTATTCGGGACTAGCGGGGGGGCTCGGTCCTACGAGCAGTACTTC	CASSLFGTSGGARSYEQYF
TRBJ1-4	NA	NA	TRBV5-1	TGCGCCAGCAGCTTGGATTCCGGGGTGGGAGAAAAACTGTTTTTT	CASSLDSGVGEKLFF
TRBJ2-7	TRBD1	NA	TRBV7-3	TGTGCCAGCAGCAGATTGACAGGGACCGAGCAGTACTTC	CASSRLTGTEQYF
TRBJ2-5	NA	NA	TRBV6-5	TGTGCCAGCAGTCGGACGGGGCCCCAGACCCAGTACTTC	CASSRTGPQTQYF
TRBJ2-6	NA	few	TRBV6-1	TGTGCCAGCAGTGAAGGGGATGGGGCCAACGTCCTGACTTTC	CASSEGDGANVLTF
TRBJ2-1	NA	NA	TRBV4-3	TGCGCCAGCAGCCCTTCGTTGTGGGATGAGCAGTTCTTC	CASSPSLWDEQFF
TRBJ2-1	NA	NA	TRBV7-6	TGTGCCAGCAGCTTAGACTGGAGCTCCTACAATGAGCAGTTCTTC	CASSLDWSSYNEQFF
TRBJ2-4	TRBD2	NA	TRBV5-8	TGTGCCAGCAGCCTTGGGGGGGTGGCCAAAAACATTCAGTACTTC	CASSLGGVAKNIQYF
TRBJ1-1	NA	NA	TRBV28	TGTGCCAGCATCTTCGGGAGGATGAACACTGAAGCTTTCTTT	CASIFGRMNTEAFF